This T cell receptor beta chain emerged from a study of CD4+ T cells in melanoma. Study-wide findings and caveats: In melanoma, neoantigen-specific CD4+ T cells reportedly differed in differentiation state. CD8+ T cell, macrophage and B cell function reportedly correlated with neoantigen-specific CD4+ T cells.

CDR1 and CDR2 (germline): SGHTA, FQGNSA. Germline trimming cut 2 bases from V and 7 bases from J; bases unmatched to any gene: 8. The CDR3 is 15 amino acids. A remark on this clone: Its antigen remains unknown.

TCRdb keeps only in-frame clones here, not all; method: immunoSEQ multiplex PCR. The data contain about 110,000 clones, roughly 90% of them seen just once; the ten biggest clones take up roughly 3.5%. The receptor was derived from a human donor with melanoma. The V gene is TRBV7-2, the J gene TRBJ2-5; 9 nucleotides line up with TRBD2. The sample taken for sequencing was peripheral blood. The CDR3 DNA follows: TGTGCCAGCAGCTTACGGGCTAGCGGGGAAGGGACCCAGTACTTC. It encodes CASSLRASGEGTQYF.